These 21 T cell receptor beta chains originate from one sample sequenced in a study of shared clonotypes between healthy human individuals. Assay used: immunoSEQ multiplex PCR; TCRdb lists only in-frame clones, some missing. The sample carries some 2.1 million clones, roughly 94% recorded once. The sample was naive CD4+ T cells sorted from blood. Subset given: CD45RA+ positively selected. The receptors here all came from a man aged 18 to 35 in good health.

For this clone: This specimen includes other DNA sequences encoding the same CDR3. This chain uses TRBV7-2 with TRBJ1-2; TRBD1 matches 8 bases. The CDR3 has 14 residues. Germline CDR1 reads SGHTA; CDR2 reads FQGNSA. V trimming: 5 bases; J trimming: 4 bases; junction bases outside the gene matches: 6. The CDR3 is CASSPGQGFYGYTF. In DNA, the CDR3 is TGTGCCAGCAGCCCAGGACAGGGCTTCTATGGCTACACCTTC.

The chain has TRBV11-2 and TRBJ2-1, with TRBD1 identical over 7 bases. Germline trimming cut 0 bases from V and 10 bases from J; bases unmatched to any gene: 9. CDR1 is SGHAT, CDR2 FQNNGV, per germline. This CDR3 has 15 amino acids. CDR3 sequence (DNA): TGTGCCAGCAGCTTAGAGCTGACAGGGATATGGGAGCAGTTCTTC. This sequence encodes CASSLELTGIWEQFF.

The V gene is TRBV21-1, the J gene TRBJ2-7; the D call in the table, TRBD1, was not verified against the DNA. TRBV21-1 is listed as a pseudogene. The CDR3 runs to 16 residues. The CDR3 here is CASSLRDREFSYEQYF. The CDR3 DNA reads TGTGCCAGCAGCCTTCGGGACAGGGAATTTTCCTACGAGCAGTACTTC.

The chain couples TRBV5-1 to TRBJ1-3, with 9 bases that match TRBD1. This CDR3 is 16 amino acids long. Per germline, CDR1 SGHRS and CDR2 YFSETQ. V trimming: 4 bases; J trimming: 2 bases; junction bases outside the gene matches: 7. CDR3 in amino acids: CASSSRTGGTGNTIYF. The CDR3 nucleotides read TGCGCCAGCAGCAGCCGAACAGGGGGCACTGGAAACACCATATATTTT.

This chain connects TRBV9 to TRBJ1-1, with D perhaps TRBD1 (6 bases). Germline lookup yields CDR1 SGDLS and CDR2 YYNGEE. Trimming took off 4 bases at V and 2 bases at J, with 15 bases between the two ends. The CDR3 is 15 residues long. CDR3 in amino acids: CASSLDRDINTEAFF. The CDR3 nucleotides read TGTGCCAGCAGCCTCGACCGGGACATTAACACTGAAGCTTTCTTT.

The chain employs TRBV28 and TRBJ2-7; 8 nucleotides align to TRBD1. The CDR3 totals 16 residues. Germline lookup yields CDR1 MDHEN and CDR2 SYDVKM. The junction had 10 bases not matched to a gene; V was cut back by 6 bases and J by 0 bases. Here the CDR3 DNA reads TGTGCCAGCAGGTTTGGCTGGGACAGGCCCTCCTACGAGCAGTACTTC. It translates to CASRFGWDRPSYEQYF.

This clone has only one observation. The chain couples TRBV5-1 to TRBJ2-1; perhaps TRBD2 as D (6 bases). Germline assignment: CDR1 SGHRS and CDR2 YFSETQ. Trimming took 6 bases from V and 7 from J, leaving 20 bases between them. There are 15 residues in the CDR3. The chain's CDR3 is CASNQVGGPLNEQFF. The CDR3 coding sequence is TGCGCCAGCAACCAGGTCGGGGGACCTCTAAATGAGCAGTTCTTC.

The V gene is TRBV4-2, the J gene TRBJ2-7, with unresolved D. CDR1 LGHNA and CDR2 YNFKEQ come from the germline V gene. V was clipped by 0 bases and J by 3 bases, with 9 bases between them. The length of the CDR3 is 14 residues. CDR3 protein: CASSQDLQIYEQYF. As DNA, the CDR3 is TGTGCCAGCAGCCAAGATTTACAGATCTACGAGCAGTACTTC.

The genes are TRBV10-1 and TRBJ1-1; D ambiguous. In germline, CDR1 is WNHNN, CDR2 SYGVQD (reference sequence). V lost 4 bases and J 0 bases, leaving 9 bases between the germline ends. The CDR3 covers 14 residues. CDR3 DNA: TGCGCCAGCAGTGCACAGCCCATGAACACTGAAGCTTTCTTT. Translation gives CASSAQPMNTEAFF.

V is TRBV13 and J is TRBJ2-7; 7 bases agree with TRBD1. Trimming took 5 bases from V and 6 from J; bases not matched to a gene: 4. Germline V gene sequence: CDR1 PRHDT, CDR2 FYEKMQ (reference sequence). CDR3 length equals 12 residues. The DNA of the CDR3 is TGTGCCAGCAGCCAAACAGGGGCCGAGCAGTACTTC. Protein sequence: CASSQTGAEQYF.

On this clone itself: The sample has other DNA sequences that encode this CDR3 too. The CDR3 loop reads CASSFSFYNEQFF. The CDR3 DNA reads TGTGCCAGCAGTTTCAGCTTCTACAATGAGCAGTTCTTC. The chain recombines TRBV6-5 with TRBJ2-1; no clear D. V shed 4 bases and J shed 3 bases, with 7 bases lying between them. The CDR3 totals 13 residues. Germline CDR1 is MNHEY and CDR2 is SVGAGI.

The chain is built from TRBV6-1 and TRBJ1-3; 7 bases align to TRBD1. Germline CDR1 and CDR2: MNHNS and SASEGT. This CDR3 is 17 amino acids long. V dropped 0 bases and J dropped 1; count of bases not matched to a gene: 6. Here the CDR3 reads CASSEALLGQSGNTIYF. CDR3 coding DNA: TGTGCCAGCAGTGAAGCGCTTCTGGGACAGTCTGGAAACACCATATATTTT.

The V gene is TRBV6-1, the J gene TRBJ1-6; 8 bases match TRBD1. The trim removed 10 bases at V and 9 bases at J, leaving 11 bases unmatched. The CDR3 is 14 amino acids. Germline CDR1 and CDR2: MNHNS and SASEGT. As DNA, the CDR3 is TGTGCCACCCCCCGGACAGGGTTAGGTTCACCCCTCCACTTT. Encoded protein: CATPRTGLGSPLHF.

This chain joins TRBV28 and TRBJ1-2; 8 bases match TRBD1. The CDR3 contains 15 residues. V lost 5 bases, J lost 6 bases, and 11 bases stayed unmatched. CDR1 is MDHEN and CDR2 is SYDVKM in the germline V gene. CDR3 nucleotides: TGTGCCAGCAGTGTCACCAGGGGGCCCTTGAATGGCTACACCTTC. It is translated as CASSVTRGPLNGYTF.

This clone has a single count. The chain recombines TRBV27 with TRBJ1-1; D possibly corresponds to TRBD1 (5 bases). This CDR3 spans 16 amino acids. Germline lookup yields CDR1 MNHEY and CDR2 SMNVEV (reference sequence). Deletions cut 5 bases from V and 6 bases from J, with 22 bases between. The CDR3 loop reads CASSPSSGAGGAEAFF. The CDR3 bases are TGTGCCAGCAGTCCTTCCTCGGGCGCCGGGGGGGCTGAAGCTTTCTTT.

The count of this clone is one. J is TRBJ1-4 and V is TRBV15, with a tentative D call TRBD1 (5 bases). Germline loops: CDR1 LNHNV, CDR2 YYDKDF (reference sequence). This CDR3 is 15 amino acids long. V lost 5 bases and J lost 8, with 18 bases in between. The chain's CDR3 is CATSPSGGTREKLFF. The CDR3 bases are TGTGCCACCAGCCCTAGTGGAGGGACCCGCGAAAAACTGTTTTTT. Together with reference TRBV15 and TRBJ1-4, the CDR3 gives the full variable domain: DAMVIQNPRYQVTQFGKPVTLSCSQTLNHNVMYWYQQKSSQAPKLLFHYYDKDFNNEADTPDNFQSRRPNTSFCFLDIRSPGLGDTAMYLCATSPSGGTREKLFFGSGTQLSVL.

The rearrangement uses TRBV29-1 and TRBJ2-1; TRBD2 agrees at 11 bases. The CDR3 is 18 amino acids. CDR1 is SQVTM and CDR2 is ANQGSEA in the germline V gene. V lost 4 bases to trimming and J lost 0 bases; unmatched junction nucleotides: 11. Here the CDR3 reads CSVGLLAGESFSYNEQFF. The DNA of the CDR3 is TGCAGCGTTGGGTTACTAGCGGGGGAGAGTTTCTCCTACAATGAGCAGTTCTTC.

This clone appeared once. This chain links TRBV6-6 with TRBJ1-1; TRBD1 matches at 7 bases. After removal of 5 bases from V and 4 bases from J, the junction contained 10 bases not matched to a gene. The CDR3 is 15 residues long. CDR1 and CDR2 (germline): MNHNY, SVGAGI (reference sequence). The CDR3 DNA follows: TGTGCCAGCAGTACCACAGGGGATTTGAGCACTGAAGCTTTCTTT. This translates into CASSTTGDLSTEAFF.

The V and J genes are TRBV4-2 and TRBJ2-7; TRBD2 agrees at 12 bases. The V segment lost 0 bases and the J segment 1 base; nucleotides outside the gene matches: 4. The germline CDR1 and CDR2 sequences are LGHNA and YNFKEQ. The CDR3 length is 17 residues. CDR3 amino acids: CASSQEVTSGGSYEQYF. In nucleotides, the CDR3 is TGTGCCAGCAGCCAAGAGGTGACTAGCGGGGGATCCTACGAGCAGTACTTC.

V usage is TRBV5-6 and J usage is TRBJ2-1, with a possible D match to TRBD1 (6 bases). The CDR3 totals 16 residues. CDR1 and CDR2 (germline): SGHDT, YYEEEE. Between the trimmed V and J ends, which lost 0 bases and 6 bases, there was a span of 16 bases. CDR3 coding DNA: TGTGCCAGCAGCTTGGGTGACAGGACTGGGGCCAATGAGCAGTTCTTC. As protein: CASSLGDRTGANEQFF.

This chain connects TRBV5-1 to TRBJ2-1; tentatively, D is TRBD2 (6 bases). Trimming removed 2 bases from V and 4 bases from J, with 13 bases in between. This CDR3 comprises 15 residues. From germline, CDR1 is SGHRS and CDR2 YFSETQ. CDR3: CASSLVAEAYNEQFF. CDR3 nucleotides: TGCGCCAGCAGCTTAGTAGCGGAGGCTTACAATGAGCAGTTCTTC.